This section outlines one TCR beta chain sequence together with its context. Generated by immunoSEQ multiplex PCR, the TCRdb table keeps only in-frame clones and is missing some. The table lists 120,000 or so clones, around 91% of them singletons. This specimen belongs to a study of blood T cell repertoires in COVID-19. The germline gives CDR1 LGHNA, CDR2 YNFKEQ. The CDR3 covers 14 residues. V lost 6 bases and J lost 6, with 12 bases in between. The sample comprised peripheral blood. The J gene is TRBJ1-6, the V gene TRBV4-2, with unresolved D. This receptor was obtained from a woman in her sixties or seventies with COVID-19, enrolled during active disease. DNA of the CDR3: TGTGCCAGCAGTGGAGGACTCATTAATTCACCCCTCCACTTT. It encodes CASSGGLINSPLHF.